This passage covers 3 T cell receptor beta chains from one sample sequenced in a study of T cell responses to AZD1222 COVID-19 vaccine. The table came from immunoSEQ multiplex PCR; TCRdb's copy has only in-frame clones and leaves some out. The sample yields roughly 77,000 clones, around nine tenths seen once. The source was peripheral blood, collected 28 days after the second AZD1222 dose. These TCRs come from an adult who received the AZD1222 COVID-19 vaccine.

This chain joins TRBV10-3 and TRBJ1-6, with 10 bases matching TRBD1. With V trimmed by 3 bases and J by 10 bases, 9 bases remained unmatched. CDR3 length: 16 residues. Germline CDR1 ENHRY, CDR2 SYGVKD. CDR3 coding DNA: TGTGCCATCAGTGACACTGACAGGGGGCTAGGGTCACCCCTCCACTTT. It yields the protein CAISDTDRGLGSPLHF.

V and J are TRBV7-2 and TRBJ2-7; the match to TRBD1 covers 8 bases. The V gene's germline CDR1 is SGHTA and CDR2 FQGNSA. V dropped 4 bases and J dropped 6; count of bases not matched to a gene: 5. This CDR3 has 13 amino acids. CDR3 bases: TGTGCCAGCAGCTCGACAGGGGCGGGCGAGCAGTACTTC. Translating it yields CASSSTGAGEQYF.

This chain's CDR3 is CASSFKGGVKAFF. The CDR3 DNA sequence: TGTGCCAGCAGTTTTAAAGGGGGCGTGAAAGCTTTCTTT. The chain recombines TRBV12-3 or TRBV12-4 with TRBJ1-1; 7 nucleotides agree with TRBD1. This CDR3 region has 13 residues. The V segment lost 3 bases and the J segment 9 bases; nucleotides outside the gene matches: 7.